These 29 T cell receptor beta chains originate from one sample sequenced in a study of T cells in Graves' hyperthyroidism and ophthalmopathy. TCR beta CDR3 regions were amplified from RNA transcripts. When the TCR CDR3 underwent first-round RT-PCR, the HTBI primer set was used. TCRdb reprocessed the multiplex PCR reads with MiXCR, giving one entry per CDR3 protein. The sample includes some 700,000 distinct CDR3 sequences, approximately 15% of them seen just once. The sample consisted of blood. The receptors originated from a man between 50 and 59 years old with Graves' hyperthyroidism.

This clonotype has just a few counts. The chain employs TRBV6-5 and TRBJ1-1; 7 bases are shared with TRBD1. The CDR3 contains 15 residues. Germline values: CDR1 MNHEY, CDR2 SVGAGI. V lost 0 bases, J lost 5 bases, and 6 bases stayed unmatched. CDR3 bases: TGTGCCAGCAGTTACTCGACAGGGAGGTTGACTGAAGCTTTCTTT. This gives the protein CASSYSTGRLTEAFF.

Concerning this clonotype itself: A read error is possible here, since a much larger clone lies one base away. V usage is TRBV18 and J usage is TRBJ1-2, with TRBD1 matching 7 bases. Per the germline V gene, CDR1 is KGHSH and CDR2 is LQKENI. The CDR3 sequence is 13 residues long. V dropped 6 bases and J dropped 10; count of bases not matched to a gene: 11. The CDR3 region is CASSPGTDHAYTF. The CDR3, as DNA: TGTGCCAGCTCCCCCGGGACAGACCATGCCTACACCTTC.

Notes on this clonotype: This sequence may be a read error, since a much larger clone differs from it by one base. The CDR3 nucleotides are TGCAGTGCTAGAGAGGTGACAGACTCGCCTAATGAAAAACTGTTTTTT. This translates into CSAREVTDSPNEKLFF. The rearrangement uses TRBV20-1 and TRBJ1-4; tentative D call: TRBD1 (5 bases). The germline gives CDR1 DFQATT, CDR2 SNEGSKA (reference sequence). This CDR3 spans 16 amino acids. Trimming left V 0 bases short and J 3 bases short, with 14 bases between.

This clonotype was found many times. This rearrangement joins TRBV28 to TRBJ1-1; the D is unclear. Germline V gene data show CDR1 as MDHEN and CDR2 as SYDVKM. V shed 3 bases and J shed 0 bases, with 8 bases lying between them. This CDR3 spans 14 amino acids. The CDR3 DNA is TGTGCCAGCAGTTTGGTCACCATGAACACTGAAGCTTTCTTT. It specifies CASSLVTMNTEAFF.

This chain links TRBV10-3 with TRBJ2-1; a possible D gene is TRBD1 (6 bases). CDR1 ENHRY and CDR2 SYGVKD come from the germline V gene. Trimming stripped 10 bases from V and 7 bases from J, with 14 bases between. This CDR3 comprises 12 residues. The CDR3 region is CATLDSGNEQFF. CDR3 sequence (DNA): TGTGCCACCTTGGACAGTGGGAATGAGCAGTTCTTC.

In its sample, this clonotype was seen a few times. V and J are TRBV29-1 and TRBJ1-1; the match to TRBD1 covers 8 bases. J gave up 4 bases and V 7 bases, and 11 bases lay outside the gene matches. The CDR3 contains 14 residues. CDR1 is SQVTM and CDR2 is ANQGSEA in the germline V gene. The CDR3 is CSGASGGAGTEAFF. CDR3 sequence (DNA): TGCAGCGGTGCCTCAGGGGGCGCAGGCACTGAAGCTTTCTTT.

The chain uses TRBV10-2 and TRBJ1-2; D might be TRBD1 (5 bases). The CDR3 has 18 residues. The germline V gene encodes CDR1 WSHSY and CDR2 SAAADI. Between the trimmed V and J ends, which lost 3 bases and 4 bases, there was a span of 24 bases. The CDR3 protein is CASSDESLRTAGAYGYTF. Here the CDR3 DNA reads TGCGCCAGCAGTGACGAATCCCTTAGGACGGCTGGGGCCTATGGCTACACCTTC.

This clonotype came up many times. This rearrangement joins TRBV28 to TRBJ2-7, with D unclear. The CDR3 runs to 11 residues. CDR1 and CDR2 from the germline V gene are MDHEN and SYDVKM. Trimming took 7 bases from V and 0 from J, leaving 4 bases between them. The CDR3 loop is CASKSSYEQYF. The CDR3 DNA is TGTGCCAGCAAAAGCTCCTACGAGCAGTACTTC.

The chain combines TRBV14 with TRBJ2-5; D gene unclear. The CDR3 is 14 residues long. Germline assignment: CDR1 SGHDN and CDR2 FVKESK. V lost 1 base to trimming and J lost 5 bases, with 11 bases between them. CDR3 in DNA: TGTGCCAGCAGCCAAGGGACCCGTAAGGAGACCCAGTACTTC. Its protein product is CASSQGTRKETQYF.

Only a few counts were recorded for this clonotype. This chain joins TRBV15 and TRBJ1-6, with a weak D call TRBD1 (5 bases). The germline V gene has CDR1 LNHNV and CDR2 YYDKDF (reference sequence). Trimming stripped 0 bases from V and 7 bases from J, with 7 bases between. The CDR3 totals 14 residues. In nucleotides, the CDR3 is TGTGCCACCAGCAGAGATTCAGGGAATTCACCCCTCCACTTT. Its protein product is CATSRDSGNSPLHF.

This clonotype was detected many times. The chain employs TRBV19 and TRBJ2-7; 11 positions agree with TRBD1. The V gene's germline CDR1 is LNHDA and CDR2 SQIVND (reference sequence). Trimming at V came to 7 bases and at J to 2 bases, leaving 7 bases not matched to a gene. The CDR3 runs to 15 residues. Here the CDR3 DNA reads TGTGCCAGTACCGACCCGGGACAGGGGGCCTACGAGCAGTACTTC. This gives the protein CASTDPGQGAYEQYF.

The chain combines TRBV7-2 with TRBJ2-5; D unresolved. Germline-derived CDR1 and CDR2 are SGHTA and FQGNSA. Trimming cost V 4 bases and J 12 bases, with 18 bases left between them. There are 13 residues in the CDR3. The CDR3 here is CASSYSPPVSKYF. The CDR3 coding sequence is TGTGCCAGCAGCTATAGCCCCCCAGTGTCTAAGTACTTC.

This clonotype was seen ten or more times. The chain carries TRBV12-3 or TRBV12-4 and TRBJ2-7; TRBD2 aligns across 14 bases. V lost 6 bases and J lost 4; bases outside the gene matches: 5. This CDR3 is 15 amino acids long. As DNA, the CDR3 is TGTGCCAGCAGGCGGGGGACTAGCGGGAGATACGAGCAGTACTTC. Its translation: CASRRGTSGRYEQYF.

This clonotype was counted at least ten times. This chain connects TRBV7-9 to TRBJ2-5, with TRBD2 as a possible D gene (5 bases). Germline CDR1 SEHNR, CDR2 FQNEAQ (reference sequence). V gave up 5 bases and J gave up 5 bases, with 24 bases separating them. This CDR3 region has 17 residues. CDR3 DNA: TGTGCCAGCAGCGCAGCTCTCGGTGGGGAGAAGGGCGAGACCCAGTACTTC. Translating it yields CASSAALGGEKGETQYF.

The chain links TRBV7-6 to TRBJ2-7; 12 positions agree with TRBD2. Germline CDR1 is SGHVS and CDR2 is FNYEAQ. The ends lost 3 bases at V and 5 bases at J; junction bases unmatched: 11. The CDR3 loop spans 17 amino acids. The CDR3 loop reads CASSLKKLAGGANEQYF. CDR3 DNA: TGTGCCAGCAGCTTGAAAAAACTAGCGGGAGGCGCTAACGAGCAGTACTTC. The whole variable domain, filled in from reference TRBV7-6 and TRBJ2-7, reads GAGVSQSPRYKVTKRGQDVALRCDPISGHVSLYWYRQALGQGPEFLTYFNYEAQQDKSGLPNDRFSAERPEGSISTLTIQRTEQRDSAMYRCASSLKKLAGGANEQYFGPGTRLTVT.

This rearrangement joins TRBV7-9 to TRBJ1-4; D possibly corresponds to TRBD1 (5 bases). Deletions cut 4 bases from V and 5 bases from J, with 14 bases between. Germline-derived CDR1 and CDR2 are SEHNR and FQNEAQ (reference sequence). This CDR3 region has 15 residues. This CDR3 is CASSSLGQPNEKLFF. The CDR3 DNA reads TGTGCCAGCAGCTCTCTGGGGCAACCAAATGAAAAACTGTTTTTT.

V is TRBV29-1 and J is TRBJ2-2; 9 bases line up with TRBD1. CDR1 and CDR2 from the germline V gene are SQVTM and ANQGSEA. The CDR3 contains 13 residues. The DNA of the CDR3 is TGCAGTGGGGACAGGGCGAACACCGGGGAGCTGTTTTTT. Its translation: CSGDRANTGELFF.

Worth noting for this clonotype: This clone may be a read error of a much larger clone one base away. This chain uses TRBV10-3 with TRBJ2-5; a possible D gene is TRBD1 (6 bases). The CDR3 runs to 17 residues. Germline V gene data show CDR1 as ENHRY and CDR2 as SYGVKD. V dropped 5 bases and J dropped 0 bases, with 19 bases sitting between them. The CDR3 bases are TGTGCCATCAGTTCGTCCTGGACAGCTTTGTACCAAGAGACCCAGTACTTC. Translation gives CAISSSWTALYQETQYF.

Details on this clonotype: At one end the junction does not follow the germline gene, possibly because of a read error. This chain joins TRBV12-3 or TRBV12-4 and TRBJ1-4; D is perhaps TRBD1 (5 bases). CDR3 length: 13 amino acids. DNA for the CDR3: TGTCCCAGCAGCGATGGGGCGAGTGAAAAACTGTTTTTT. Protein: CPSSDGASEKLFF.

V usage is TRBV20-1 and J usage is TRBJ2-6, with TRBD1 identical over 7 bases. This CDR3 contains 21 residues. From germline, CDR1 is DFQATT and CDR2 SNEGSKA (reference sequence). Trimming took 2 bases from V and 0 from J; bases not matched to a gene: 19. The DNA of the CDR3 is TGCAGTGCTAGAAAACCCCCCATTTTGGACAGGACAATCTCTGGGGCCAACGTCCTGACTTTC. Encoded protein: CSARKPPILDRTISGANVLTF.

This clonotype was counted many times. The CDR3 region has the DNA TGTGCGACGTCCGGACGGGAGAACACTGAAGCTTTCTTT. Translated, it gives CATSGRENTEAFF. J is TRBJ1-1 and V is TRBV2, with D unresolved. Germline V gene sequence: CDR1 SNHLY, CDR2 FYNNEI. There are 13 residues in the CDR3.

The rearrangement links TRBV2 to TRBJ2-2; 8 bases are a match to TRBD2. CDR1 is SNHLY and CDR2 is FYNNEI in the germline V gene. The CDR3 is made up of 15 amino acids. J was trimmed by 6 bases and V by 7 bases; bases with no gene match: 10. The CDR3: CASKGGSGTAGELFF. The CDR3 nucleotides read TGTGCCAGCAAAGGGGGTAGCGGGACGGCCGGGGAGCTGTTTTTT.

This clonotype has at least ten counts. V is TRBV27 and J is TRBJ2-7; 7 bases line up with TRBD2. In germline, CDR1 is MNHEY, CDR2 SMNVEV (reference sequence). J gave up 3 bases and V 6 bases, and 11 bases lay outside the gene matches. This CDR3 is 15 amino acids long. The CDR3 is CASRTQSGMYYEQYF. The DNA of the CDR3 is TGTGCCAGCAGGACTCAAAGCGGGATGTACTACGAGCAGTACTTC.

This clonotype was seen many times. This chain joins TRBV6-1 and TRBJ1-6; maybe TRBD1 (6 bases). V shed 5 bases and J shed 4 bases, with 12 bases lying between them. Germline V gives CDR1 MNHNS, CDR2 SASEGT. The CDR3 loop spans 15 amino acids. CDR3 in amino acids: CASSPLGQYNSPLHF. DNA of the CDR3: TGTGCCAGCAGTCCTCTTGGACAGTATAATTCACCCCTCCACTTT.

The rearrangement links TRBV29-1 to TRBJ2-5, with TRBD2 identical over 7 bases. CDR1 is SQVTM, CDR2 ANQGSEA, per germline. V lost 3 bases, J lost 5 bases, and 6 bases stayed unmatched. This CDR3 contains 13 residues. The DNA for the CDR3 is TGCAGCGTTGACGGGGGGATAGACGAGACCCAGTACTTC. Residues: CSVDGGIDETQYF.

V usage is TRBV19 and J usage is TRBJ1-5; D call uncertain. Germline V CDR1 and CDR2: LNHDA, SQIVND (reference sequence). V was pared by 7 bases and J by 2 bases, with 15 bases between. The CDR3 runs 15 residues. The CDR3 reads CASTQGGNRNQPQHF. In DNA form, the CDR3 reads TGTGCCAGTACCCAAGGTGGGAATCGCAATCAGCCCCAGCATTTT.

There are a few counts of this clonotype. V gene TRBV6-1 combines with J gene TRBJ1-5; 9 positions match TRBD1. V shed 1 base and J 9 bases; nucleotides not matched to a gene: 16. This CDR3 is built from 18 residues. Germline CDR1 is MNHNS and CDR2 is SASEGT. The CDR3: CASSEDDPRDRVYWPQHF. CDR3 DNA: TGTGCCAGCAGTGAAGACGACCCCCGGGACAGGGTTTATTGGCCCCAGCATTTT.

The gene calls are TRBV12-3 or TRBV12-4 and TRBJ2-1; 7 nucleotides line up with TRBD2. CDR3 size: 14 residues. The V segment lost 3 bases and the J segment 7 bases; nucleotides outside the gene matches: 6. This chain's CDR3 is CASSFEASGNEQFF. The CDR3 DNA reads as TGTGCCAGCAGTTTTGAGGCTAGCGGTAATGAGCAGTTCTTC.

The chain uses TRBV27 and TRBJ2-3; TRBD1 might be the D (6 bases). From germline, CDR1 is MNHEY and CDR2 SMNVEV (reference sequence). Between the trimmed V and J ends, which lost 8 bases and 4 bases, there was a span of 13 bases. The CDR3 is 13 amino acids. CDR3 residues: CASFAGVADTQYF. CDR3 sequence (DNA): TGTGCCAGCTTTGCAGGGGTGGCAGATACGCAGTATTTT.